What follows are 14 T cell receptor beta chains derived from one specimen sequenced in a study of read filtering for tumor transcriptome and immune sequencing. From 300 to 450 ng of RNA, a library with molecular barcoded alpha/delta and beta/gamma adaptors was made. A single record per CDR3 protein comes from TCRdb applying MiXCR to the reads. The sample includes fewer than 90,000 distinct CDR3 sequences, about 12% of them seen just once. The sample taken for sequencing was a population of CD138-negative cells sorted from bone marrow. Source of these receptors: a donor at least 40 years old with multiple myeloma.

This clonotype was seen many times. The chain links TRBV6-5 to TRBJ2-3; tentatively, D is TRBD2 (5 bases). Per germline, CDR1 MNHEY and CDR2 SVGAGI. Between the trimmed V and J ends, which lost 0 bases and 8 bases, there was a span of 18 bases. The length of the CDR3 is 16 residues. CDR3 protein: CASSYSGAGDTFTQYF. Written as DNA, the CDR3 is TGTGCCAGCAGTTACTCGGGAGCCGGGGATACGTTTACGCAGTATTTT.

This clonotype has only a few counts. The chain recombines TRBV6-5 with TRBJ1-1; the D gene is possibly TRBD1 (6 bases). Germline-derived CDR1 and CDR2 are MNHEY and SVGAGI. The CDR3 runs 14 residues. The V end lost 4 bases, the J end lost 4 bases, and 13 bases lay between the germline ends. CDR3 in amino acids: CASSSQGWSTEAFF. In nucleotides, the CDR3 is TGTGCCAGCAGTTCACAGGGATGGAGCACTGAAGCTTTCTTT.

This clonotype was observed many times. V gene TRBV2 combines with J gene TRBJ2-1, with a possible D match to TRBD2 (6 bases). The V end was cut by 3 bases, the J end by 0 bases, with 9 bases between. Looked up from germline, CDR1 is SNHLY and CDR2 is FYNNEI. The CDR3 is made up of 15 amino acids. Written as DNA, the CDR3 is TGTGCCAGCAGTGAGGGAGGTTTCTCCTACAATGAGCAGTTCTTC. This encodes CASSEGGFSYNEQFF.

There are many counts of this clonotype. V and J are TRBV5-6 and TRBJ1-1, with D possibly matching TRBD1 (6 bases). V dropped 0 bases and J dropped 0 bases, with 12 bases sitting between them. The CDR3 has 16 amino acids. Per germline, CDR1 SGHDT and CDR2 YYEEEE. The CDR3 here is CASSLGWGQLNTEAFF. The CDR3 bases are TGTGCCAGCAGCTTGGGATGGGGGCAGCTGAACACTGAAGCTTTCTTT.

This clonotype was picked up many times. The chain recombines TRBV19 with TRBJ1-2, with 9 bases lining up with TRBD1. This CDR3 region has 14 residues. Germline CDR1 LNHDA, CDR2 SQIVND (reference sequence). J gave up 4 bases and V 6 bases, and 6 bases lay outside the gene matches. The CDR3 loop reads CASRRVQGAYGYTF. CDR3 sequence (DNA): TGTGCCAGTAGAAGGGTACAGGGGGCCTATGGCTACACCTTC.

Regarding this clonotype: A much larger clone differs by one base, so this may be a read error. This chain joins TRBV15 and TRBJ1-5, with TRBD1 as a possible D gene (6 bases). The germline CDR1 and CDR2 sequences are LNHNV and YYDKDF (reference sequence). The CDR3 sequence is 15 residues long. The CDR3 region has the DNA TGTGCCACCAGCAGACAGGGGATTAGCAATCAGACCCAGCATTTT. It translates to CATSRQGISNQTQHF.

This clonotype showed up many times. The chain combines TRBV29-1 with TRBJ2-5, with a possible D match to TRBD2 (6 bases). Germline lookup yields CDR1 SQVTM and CDR2 ANQGSEA. The germline V and J ends were trimmed by 4 bases and 4 bases, with 7 bases remaining between them. The CDR3 loop spans 11 amino acids. This chain's CDR3 is CSVGGVETQYF. In DNA form, the CDR3 reads TGCAGCGTTGGGGGGGTAGAGACCCAGTACTTC.

With regard to this clonotype: A much bigger clone sits one base away, suggesting this may be a read error. The chain employs TRBV7-9 and TRBJ1-1; unclear D gene. V lost 5 bases, J lost 6 bases, and 16 bases lay in between. Per germline, CDR1 SEHNR and CDR2 FQNEAQ (reference sequence). This CDR3 comprises 14 residues. The CDR3 DNA is TGTGCCAGCAGCCCCCTCCGGGATAACGCTGAAGCTTTCTTT. Translating gives CASSPLRDNAEAFF.

As to this clonotype: Possible read error: a much larger clone is one base away. Given the absence of the conserved phenylalanine or tryptophan at the CDR3 end, a read error is likely. The chain combines TRBV4-1 with TRBJ2-3; D is undetermined. There are 13 residues in the CDR3. Germline CDR1 and CDR2: MGHRA and YSYEKL. V shed 0 bases and J shed 0 bases, with 1 base lying between them. The CDR3 here is CASSQESTDTQYL. CDR3 DNA sequence: TGCGCCAGCAGCCAAGAGAGCACAGATACGCAGTATCTT.

This clonotype was counted many times. This rearrangement joins TRBV30 to TRBJ2-1, with TRBD1 matching over 8 bases. The ends lost 0 bases at V and 2 bases at J; junction bases unmatched: 3. The length of the CDR3 is 15 residues. Germline V gives CDR1 GTSNPN, CDR2 SVGIG (reference sequence). CDR3 sequence (DNA): TGTGCCTGGAGTGTACTACAGGGGGCCTACAATGAGCAGTTCTTC. Its translation: CAWSVLQGAYNEQFF. The whole variable domain, remainder taken from reference TRBV30 and TRBJ2-1, is SQTIHQWPATLVQPVGSPLSLECTVEGTSNPNLYWYRQAAGRGLQLLFYSVGIGQISSEVPQNLSASRPQDRQFILSSKKLLLSDSGFYLCAWSVLQGAYNEQFFGPGTRLTVL.

This clonotype was recorded many times. The chain links TRBV18 to TRBJ2-1, with 9 nucleotides matching TRBD2. Germline CDR1 is KGHSH and CDR2 is LQKENI. Trimming at V came to 6 bases and at J to 6 bases, leaving 9 bases not matched to a gene. The CDR3 length is 15 residues. In DNA, the CDR3 is TGTGCCAGCTCCCCTGGACTAGCGAAGCCCAATGAGCAGTTCTTC. As protein: CASSPGLAKPNEQFF.

A word on this clonotype: One end of the junction is discordant with germline, which a read error may explain. This chain joins TRBV3-1 and TRBJ1-1, with no clear D. The CDR3 is made up of 15 amino acids. CDR1 and CDR2 (germline): LGHDT, YNNKEL (reference sequence). The CDR3: CACRSDPSWNTKAFF. The CDR3 region has the DNA TGTGCCTGCAGGTCGGACCCGTCTTGGAACACTAAAGCTTTCTTT.

This clonotype was seen at least ten times. The V call is TRBV5-1, the J call TRBJ1-2; D might be TRBD1 (5 bases). CDR1 is SGHRS and CDR2 is YFSETQ in the germline V gene. This CDR3 has 16 residues. V dropped 4 bases and J dropped 0 bases, with 16 bases sitting between them. The CDR3 DNA reads TGCGCCAGCAGCAGGGACCCGGGCCCAGCTAACTATGGCTACACCTTC. Translating it yields CASSRDPGPANYGYTF.

This clonotype has at least ten counts. V is TRBV28 and J is TRBJ2-7; 9 bases align to TRBD1. Germline loops: CDR1 MDHEN, CDR2 SYDVKM. V shed 4 bases, J shed 4 bases, and the junction held 5 bases outside the gene matches. The CDR3 totals 14 residues. CDR3 in amino acids: CASSSPGQGYEQYF. CDR3 bases: TGTGCCAGCAGTTCGCCGGGACAGGGTTACGAGCAGTACTTC.